Below are 29 T cell receptor beta chains sequenced from a single sample in a study of shared clonotypes between healthy human individuals. Naivety among CD8 cells was defined by CD45RO negativity and positive CCR7 selection, thereby excluding terminally differentiated effector memory CD45RA+ cells. Only in-frame clones appear in the TCRdb table, and some are missing; sequencing was by immunoSEQ multiplex PCR. Counted here are under 850,000 clones, about 91% occurring once; the ten biggest clones make up around 24%. The sequenced sample consisted of naive CD8+ T cells sorted from blood. The receptor set was obtained from a man aged 25 to 45 in good health.

The chain recombines TRBV29-1 with TRBJ2-1; tentative D call: TRBD1 (5 bases). V lost 7 bases, J lost 0 bases, and 10 bases lay in between. Germline V lookup: CDR1 SQVTM, CDR2 ANQGSEA. This CDR3 is 13 amino acids long. CDR3 DNA sequence: TGCAGCGCCCAGACAGCCTCCTACAATGAGCAGTTCTTC. This codes for CSAQTASYNEQFF.

The rearrangement joins TRBV7-2 to TRBJ2-1; weak D call: TRBD2 (6 bases). Trimming stripped 1 base from V and 8 bases from J, with 15 bases between. This CDR3 has 15 amino acids. Germline assignment: CDR1 SGHTA and CDR2 FQGNSA. The CDR3 region has the DNA TGTGCCAGCAGCTTAGGTGTAGGACTATCTGATGAGCAGTTCTTC. Its translation: CASSLGVGLSDEQFF.

The rearrangement joins TRBV4-1 to TRBJ1-2; D gene ambiguous. CDR3 size: 13 residues. Trimming removed 4 bases at V and 4 bases at J, with 10 bases between. The germline gives CDR1 MGHRA, CDR2 YSYEKL. In DNA, the CDR3 is TGCGCCAGCAGCCTATCAGCCCGCTATGGCTACACCTTC. The encoded protein is CASSLSARYGYTF.

In DNA, the CDR3 is TGTGCCAGCAGCATCCAGGGCGGCCCAGATACGCAGTATTTT. This translates into CASSIQGGPDTQYF. The V call is TRBV5-4, the J call TRBJ2-3, with a weak D call TRBD1 (5 bases). The V end was cut by 4 bases, the J end by 4 bases, with 13 bases between. From germline, CDR1 is SGHNT and CDR2 YYREEE (reference sequence). The CDR3 covers 14 residues.

The chain has TRBV27 and TRBJ1-2; no firm D call. V lost 2 bases and J 1 base, leaving 8 bases between the germline ends. Germline values: CDR1 MNHEY, CDR2 SMNVEV (reference sequence). The CDR3 contains 14 residues. The CDR3, as DNA: TGTGCCAGCAGTTTAAATCCGGTTAACTATGGCTACACCTTC. It yields the protein CASSLNPVNYGYTF.

CDR3 loop: CASSLFVDYEQYF. CDR3 nucleotides: TGTGCCAGCAGCTTATTTGTGGACTACGAGCAGTACTTC. The chain joins TRBV7-2 to TRBJ2-7; D is undetermined. Trimming removed 2 bases at V and 3 bases at J, with 8 bases between. This CDR3 is built from 13 residues. The germline V gene has CDR1 SGHTA and CDR2 FQGNSA.

The chain combines TRBV7-6 with TRBJ2-1; D possibly corresponds to TRBD2 (6 bases). CDR3 length equals 19 residues. Germline CDR1 SGHVS, CDR2 FNYEAQ. V gave up 2 bases and J gave up 1 base, with 21 bases separating them. CDR3 protein: CASSLRFSGRERSYNEQFF. In nucleotides, the CDR3 is TGTGCCAGCAGCTTAAGGTTTTCTGGTCGGGAGAGGTCCTACAATGAGCAGTTCTTC.

The chain carries TRBV10-3 and TRBJ2-2; TRBD1 matches 8 bases. The CDR3 consists of 15 residues. V lost 4 bases, J lost 1 base, and 2 bases stayed unmatched. Germline V lookup: CDR1 ENHRY, CDR2 SYGVKD. In DNA form, the CDR3 reads TGTGCCATCAGTGGCAGGGGGCGGAACACCGGGGAGCTGTTTTTT. Translation gives CAISGRGRNTGELFF.

The J gene is TRBJ1-1, the V gene TRBV14; TRBD1 aligns across 8 bases. CDR1 is SGHDN and CDR2 is FVKESK in the germline V gene. This CDR3 is 14 amino acids long. Trimming took 7 bases from V and 3 from J; bases not matched to a gene: 7. The CDR3 region is CASTIGQGDTEAFF. CDR3 bases: TGTGCCAGCACGATTGGACAGGGCGACACTGAAGCTTTCTTT.

The chain links TRBV18 to TRBJ2-6; 9 positions match TRBD2. The CDR3 extends over 18 amino acids. Losses at the gene ends were 5 bases for V and 3 bases for J; bases not matched to a gene: 11. Germline CDR1 reads KGHSH; CDR2 reads LQKENI. CDR3 loop: CASSSTTSGALGANVLTF. CDR3 bases: TGTGCCAGCTCATCGACGACTAGCGGAGCTCTTGGGGCCAACGTCCTGACTTTC.

This chain connects TRBV28 to TRBJ2-7; D remains ambiguous. Trimming took off 3 bases at V and 2 bases at J, with 8 bases between the two ends. Germline CDR1 MDHEN, CDR2 SYDVKM. This CDR3 spans 13 amino acids. The CDR3 nucleotides are TGTGCCAGCAGTTTTTGGCAGACCTACGAGCAGTACTTC. Amino acids: CASSFWQTYEQYF.

This chain joins TRBV28 and TRBJ2-1; 7 bases match TRBD1. The CDR3 sequence is 13 residues long. In germline, CDR1 is MDHEN, CDR2 SYDVKM. V lost 7 bases, J lost 6 bases, and 6 bases stayed unmatched. The CDR3 spells CASINRGPNEQFF. The CDR3 DNA sequence: TGTGCCAGCATCAACAGGGGACCCAATGAGCAGTTCTTC.

The CDR3, as DNA: TGTGCCAGCAGCTCCCCTCCCCACGGGCGGGGCACAGATACGCAGTATTTT. Its translation is CASSSPPHGRGTDTQYF. The chain couples TRBV7-9 to TRBJ2-3; D may be TRBD2 (5 bases). The CDR3 has 17 amino acids. Germline CDR1 is SEHNR and CDR2 is FQNEAQ (reference sequence). Deletions cut 4 bases from V and 1 base from J, with 18 bases between.

This clone showed up just once. Other DNA sequences in this specimen translate into the identical CDR3. Here the CDR3 DNA reads TGCAGCGTTGACTCCAATGAGCAGTTCTTC. Protein: CSVDSNEQFF. The chain is built from TRBV29-1 and TRBJ2-1; D is unresolved. Germline CDR1 is SQVTM and CDR2 is ANQGSEA. CDR3 length: 10 residues. Trimming left V 3 bases short and J 6 bases short, with 3 bases between.

Turning to this clone: At one boundary the junction diverges from the germline segment, which might be a read error. The chain uses TRBV9 and TRBJ2-7; 9 bases are a match to TRBD2. The CDR3 contains 11 residues. CDR1 is SGDLS and CDR2 is YYNGEE in the germline V gene. Here the CDR3 reads CASSDGTSKEF. The CDR3 nucleotides read TGTGCCAGCAGCGATGGGACTAGCAAAGAATTC.

This chain connects TRBV10-1 to TRBJ2-7, with D perhaps TRBD1 (6 bases). This CDR3 has 15 amino acids. Looked up from germline, CDR1 is WNHNN and CDR2 is SYGVQD (reference sequence). V was shortened by 4 bases and J by 1 base, with 14 bases between the two germline ends. CDR3 residues: CASSATGTMSYEQYF. For the CDR3, the DNA is TGCGCCAGCAGTGCCACCGGGACAATGTCCTACGAGCAGTACTTC.

The V and J genes are TRBV30 and TRBJ2-3; D is possibly TRBD1 (6 bases). The CDR3 loop spans 15 amino acids. The V gene's germline CDR1 is GTSNPN and CDR2 SVGIG (reference sequence). V was pared by 0 bases and J by 3 bases, with 13 bases between. CDR3 amino acids: CAWSVGVRGTDTQYF. CDR3 coding DNA: TGTGCCTGGAGTGTAGGGGTAAGGGGGACAGATACGCAGTATTTT. The whole variable domain, filled in from reference TRBV30 and TRBJ2-3, reads SQTIHQWPATLVQPVGSPLSLECTVEGTSNPNLYWYRQAAGRGLQLLFYSVGIGQISSEVPQNLSASRPQDRQFILSSKKLLLSDSGFYLCAWSVGVRGTDTQYFGPGTRLTVL.

The chain joins TRBV9 to TRBJ2-3; TRBD1 is a possible D gene (6 bases). Between the trimmed V and J ends, which lost 4 bases and 2 bases, there was a span of 17 bases. The CDR3 consists of 16 residues. The germline gives CDR1 SGDLS, CDR2 YYNGEE. The CDR3 here is CASSTGQWSDTDTQYF. The CDR3 DNA follows: TGTGCCAGCAGCACAGGACAGTGGAGCGACACAGATACGCAGTATTTT. Full variable domain (outside the CDR3, taken from reference TRBV9 and TRBJ2-3): DSGVTQTPKHLITATGQRVTLRCSPRSGDLSVYWYQQSLDQGLQFLIQYYNGEERAKGNILERFSAQQFPDLHSELNLSSLELGDSALYFCASSTGQWSDTDTQYFGPGTRLTVL.

The CDR3 region is CAISEYTSGDNEQFF. In DNA form, the CDR3 reads TGTGCCATCAGTGAGTACACTAGCGGGGACAATGAGCAGTTCTTC. The chain has TRBV10-3 and TRBJ2-1; 10 bases map to TRBD2. Germline assignment: CDR1 ENHRY and CDR2 SYGVKD. Trimming took 1 base from V and 5 from J; bases not matched to a gene: 2. The CDR3 sequence is 15 residues long.

CDR3 nucleotide sequence: TGTGCCAGCAGTACCACAGGGATCTCAGACGAGCAGTACTTC. Its protein is CASSTTGISDEQYF. This chain connects TRBV25-1 to TRBJ2-7, with D possibly matching TRBD1 (6 bases). CDR3 length: 14 residues. V lost 5 bases and J 5 bases, leaving 16 bases between the germline ends. Looked up from germline, CDR1 is MGHDK and CDR2 is SYGVNS.

V usage is TRBV14 and J usage is TRBJ2-2; D is uncertain. The germline V gene has CDR1 SGHDN and CDR2 FVKESK. This CDR3 comprises 13 residues. V shed 0 bases and J shed 6 bases, with 5 bases lying between them. CDR3 nucleotides: TGTGCCAGCAGCCAAGATTGGCCCGGGGAGCTGTTTTTT. Its translation: CASSQDWPGELFF.

The chain has TRBV29-1 and TRBJ2-3; 7 bases are a match to TRBD2. From germline, CDR1 is SQVTM and CDR2 ANQGSEA. Unmatched junction bases numbered 16, after V lost 4 bases and J lost 6 bases. The CDR3 totals 16 residues. The CDR3 reads CSVAPTRGGGRDTQYF. CDR3 DNA sequence: TGCAGCGTTGCCCCCACTCGCGGGGGTGGAAGGGATACGCAGTATTTT.

V and J are TRBV7-9 and TRBJ2-7; TRBD2 agrees at 9 bases. The CDR3 contains 16 residues. Germline CDR1 and CDR2: SEHNR and FQNEAQ (reference sequence). J gave up 6 bases and V 0 bases, and 9 bases lay outside the gene matches. The CDR3 here is CASSLARVAGVPEQYF. The CDR3 DNA sequence: TGTGCCAGCAGCTTAGCGCGGGTAGCGGGAGTACCCGAGCAGTACTTC.

This chain uses TRBV7-8 with TRBJ2-5; D not resolved. The V gene's germline CDR1 is SGHVS and CDR2 FQNEAQ. Trimming shortened V by 4 bases and J by 6 bases, and 12 bases separated the two germline ends. The CDR3 covers 13 residues. This chain's CDR3 is CASSSLTVQTQYF. CDR3 DNA sequence: TGTGCCAGCAGCTCCTTGACTGTTCAGACCCAGTACTTC.

This chain's CDR3 is CASRSQAGGELFF. The CDR3 DNA reads TGCGCCAGCAGATCACAGGCGGGGGGGGAGCTGTTTTTT. This chain joins TRBV4-3 and TRBJ2-2; D may be TRBD2 (6 bases). The length of the CDR3 is 13 residues. Trimming stripped 6 bases from V and 8 bases from J, with 13 bases between. The germline gives CDR1 LGHNA, CDR2 YSLEER.

Note on this clone: Other DNA sequences from this sample encode an identical CDR3 as well. The chain uses TRBV28 and TRBJ2-3; either TRBD1 or TRBD2 may supply D (5 bases each). V gave up 2 bases and J gave up 4 bases, with 10 bases separating them. This CDR3 is 14 amino acids long. Germline CDR1 is MDHEN and CDR2 is SYDVKM. The CDR3 DNA follows: TGTGCCAGCAGTTTAGGGGGTTGGGCAGATACGCAGTATTTT. Amino acid sequence: CASSLGGWADTQYF.

J is TRBJ2-5 and V is TRBV5-1; a possible D gene is TRBD1 (6 bases). CDR1 and CDR2 from the germline V gene are SGHRS and YFSETQ. V was trimmed by 4 bases and J by 5 bases, leaving 21 bases between them. The CDR3 runs to 16 residues. CDR3 bases: TGCGCCAGCAGCAGCAACCGGGACAATTGGGGGGAGACCCAGTACTTC. Translating it yields CASSSNRDNWGETQYF.

The V and J genes are TRBV11-3 and TRBJ2-5; 8 positions agree with TRBD2. The CDR3 is 14 amino acids. The V gene end was trimmed by 4 bases and the J gene end by 5 bases; junction bases not matched to a gene: 6. Looked up from germline, CDR1 is SGHNT and CDR2 is YENEEA. CDR3 region: CASSSGLAWETQYF. CDR3 coding DNA: TGTGCCAGCAGCTCTGGACTAGCTTGGGAGACCCAGTACTTC.

The J gene is TRBJ2-7, the V gene TRBV11-3; 10 nucleotides agree with TRBD1. This CDR3 is built from 15 residues. J lost 2 bases, V lost 5 bases, and 6 bases had no gene match. Germline values: CDR1 SGHNT, CDR2 YENEEA. CDR3 region: CASSTDRGPTYEQYF. The DNA for the CDR3 is TGTGCCAGCAGCACCGACAGGGGGCCCACCTACGAGCAGTACTTC.